Described below is a single TCR beta chain sequence and its context. It lacks a known antigen. Base quality data are lacking; no much larger clone is found one base away. The CDR1 and CDR2 encoded by the germline V gene (reference sequence) are SEHNR and FQNEAQ. A distance of 18 bases separates the germline ends of V and J, which lose 7 bases and 0 bases respectively. The CDR3, cysteine through phenylalanine, is 16 amino acids long. Solely the CDR3 DNA is kept, with 48 bases framed from the first base. These data originate in a study of spatial heterogeneity in lung cancer (dated by TCRdb to the late 2010s). Describing the broader study: Beta-chain transcripts were consistently detected in greater numbers than alpha-chain transcripts, which likely reflected higher beta-chain transcript abundance. In tumor regions, TCR transcript counts showed a strong correlation with a T cell transcriptional module score from matched bulk RNA-seq. In the raw uncorrected reads, each unique combination of TCR and UMI appeared more than ten times on average. In non-small cell lung cancer, the study made a quantitative comparison of TCR alpha and beta repertoires among multiple tumor regions, matched nontumor lung and blood. The study linked features of the TCR repertoire to counts of nonsynonymous mutations, which were determined by whole-exome sequencing of tumor tissue. Both alpha and beta chains were TCR-sequenced in 200 to 250 tumor regions, about 64 matched nontumor lung samples and roughly 50 PBMC samples obtained at surgery. The research as a whole found: Counts of ubiquitous and regional expanded TCRs correlated with counts of ubiquitous and regional nonsynonymous mutations, respectively. Additional single-cell paired TCR alpha and beta sequencing was considered necessary to confirm, at a functional level, the hypothesis that regional TCRs recognize regional mutations. TCR-seq coverage of tumor T cells was estimated to be only roughly 7% for alpha chains and approximately 12% for beta chains. The number of expanded intratumoral alpha and beta TCRs correlated with the tumor nonsynonymous mutation count.

To prepare the library, 5' RACE was applied. The sequencer listed for this sample is NextSeq 500. To allow correction of PCR and sequencing errors, the TCR library protocol tagged every TCR cDNA molecule with a unique molecular identifier. The authors' pipeline ran thus. Decombinator tools were used for TCR identification, UMI-based error correction and CDR3 extraction. Expanded TCRs were defined as those above a frequency of 2 per 1,000, corresponding to the top 1% of the tumor frequency distribution. Expanded tumor TCRs were classed as regional if statistically deemed absent (corrected P<0.05) from at least one tumor region, otherwise ubiquitous. Rényi diversity was computed with the R vegan package after subsampling each repertoire 100 times to 5,000 TCRs. CDR3 similarity networks were constructed using string-kernel similarity of amino acid triplets, with links drawn between CDR3s whose pairwise similarity was above 0.82. TCRdb reprocessed the public reads (quality trimming at Q25 with fastp, clone calling with MiXCR) and kept in-frame beta chains. For every CDR3 protein sequence, its rows merge into one entry that carries the most common genes and DNA. TCRdb assigned the V and J calls; the authors' analysis was not used. The sample table shows around 8,800 distinct CDR3 sequences, and approximately 7% are seen once. Together, the top ten hold about 8.6% of the sample.

The sample's time point label, in plain terms: sample taken at primary tumor resection. Donors were some 78 patients with early-stage, untreated non-small cell lung cancer from the lung TRACERx cohort. For TCR sequencing, whole RNA was extracted from tumor and nontumor lung tissue, or from cryopreserved PBMC samples, and no cell sorting was done. Only patients with enough RNA available from two or more tumor regions were chosen for TCR sequencing. A lung pathologist reviewed the tumor and adjacent nontumor lung specimens before the specimens were selected. The specimen comprised lung tumor tissue, sampled at surgery. This clonotype was sampled from a male donor with early-stage non-small cell lung cancer. The chain is encoded by TRBV7-9 joined to TRBJ1-1; TRBD1 might be the D gene, on 6 matching bases. The CDR3 region has the sequence CASTPLGAGMNTEAFF. The DNA sequence reads TGTGCCAGCACCCCTTTGGGGGCGGGTATGAACACTGAAGCTTTCTTT.